One sample yielded the 30 T cell receptor beta chains listed below, sequenced in a study of molecular identifiers for immune sequencing clone quantification. TCRdb re-called the PCR reads with MiXCR, one entry per CDR3 protein. The sample consists of fewer than 45,000 distinct CDR3 sequences, 15% to 20% of them appearing once. Sequencing used naive CD8+ T cells from blood, with Jurkat cell RNA spiked in. This sample's subset: FACS-sorted CD8+CD4-CCR7+CD45RA+ naive T cells. These TCRs come from a human donor in good health. Some libraries in this study had Jurkat cell RNA spiked in.

In its sample, this clonotype was seen many times. This chain links TRBV7-8 with TRBJ2-1; no firm D call. V lost 4 bases and J 3 bases, leaving 13 bases between the germline ends. Germline loops: CDR1 SGHVS, CDR2 FQNEAQ. The CDR3 contains 15 residues. CDR3 sequence (DNA): TGTGCCAGCAGCTACAGAGAGCACGTCTACAATGAGCAGTTCTTC. Its protein is CASSYREHVYNEQFF.

This clonotype was counted a few times. The chain joins TRBV5-1 to TRBJ2-3, with TRBD2 identical over 9 bases. The CDR3 length is 18 residues. The ends lost 0 bases at V and 0 bases at J; junction bases unmatched: 8. Germline lookup yields CDR1 SGHRS and CDR2 YFSETQ. CDR3 amino acids: CASSLAGLAKTSTDTQYF. The CDR3 region has the DNA TGCGCCAGCAGCTTGGCAGGACTAGCGAAAACTAGCACAGATACGCAGTATTTT.

This clonotype has at least ten counts. V is TRBV9 and J is TRBJ1-2; D is unresolved. With 0 bases removed from V and 2 bases from J, the gap between germline ends came to 11 bases. Germline lookup yields CDR1 SGDLS and CDR2 YYNGEE. This CDR3 region has 15 residues. As DNA, the CDR3 is TGTGCCAGCAGCGTAGGGGTCGGGCCAAACTATGGCTACACCTTC. This gives the protein CASSVGVGPNYGYTF.

This clonotype was recorded many times. The genes are TRBV20-1 and TRBJ2-7; D may be TRBD2 (6 bases). The CDR3 runs 13 residues. Trimming stripped 3 bases from V and 0 bases from J, with 9 bases between. In germline, CDR1 is DFQATT, CDR2 SNEGSKA (reference sequence). The CDR3 bases are TGCAGTGCTAGTCGGGAGCACTCCTACGAGCAGTACTTC. Its translation: CSASREHSYEQYF.

This chain uses TRBV9 with TRBJ1-1; D is unclear. CDR1 is SGDLS and CDR2 is YYNGEE in the germline V gene. With 4 bases removed from V and 1 base from J, the gap between germline ends came to 8 bases. The CDR3 is 13 amino acids. The CDR3 sequence: CASSPGGNTEAFF. The CDR3 DNA is TGTGCCAGCAGCCCCGGAGGGAACACTGAAGCTTTCTTT.

A remark on this clonotype: A much larger clone lies a single base off, so this may be a read error. V and J are TRBV4-3 and TRBJ2-5; D remains ambiguous. Germline CDR1 LGHNA, CDR2 YSLEER. Trimming removed 8 bases at V and 2 bases at J, with 15 bases between. CDR3 size: 14 residues. In nucleotides, the CDR3 is TGCGCCAGCGGCCCAGGACGGATACAAGAGACCCAGTACTTC. Translated: CASGPGRIQETQYF.

This clonotype was counted ten times or more. This chain connects TRBV6-1 to TRBJ2-1, with TRBD1 matching over 9 bases. The ends lost 6 bases at V and 10 bases at J; junction bases unmatched: 4. The CDR3 totals 12 residues. Looked up from germline, CDR1 is MNHNS and CDR2 is SASEGT. The CDR3 DNA reads TGTGCCAGCAGAGAGACAGGGGGGGAGCAGTTCTTC. It encodes CASRETGGEQFF.

In this sample, this clonotype turned up once. A much larger clone differs from this one at a single base, so this may be a read error. The chain's CDR3 is CSTWSRGFYGYTF. Written as DNA, the CDR3 is TGCAGCACCTGGTCTCGGGGATTCTATGGCTACACCTTC. This chain joins TRBV29-1 and TRBJ1-2; D not certain. Germline V gene lookup returns CDR1 SQVTM and CDR2 ANQGSEA. The CDR3 sequence is 13 residues long. Trimming shortened V by 8 bases and J by 4 bases, and 17 bases separated the two germline ends.

As concerns this clonotype: This clone may be a read error of a much larger clone one base away. The chain recombines TRBV7-9 with TRBJ2-2; D gene unclear. The germline CDR1 and CDR2 sequences are SEHNR and FQNEAQ (reference sequence). The CDR3 extends over 13 amino acids. The CDR3 nucleotides are TGTGCCAACAGCACCTGGCGGTACGGGGAGCTGTTTTTT. Its protein is CANSTWRYGELFF.

V usage is TRBV28 and J usage is TRBJ2-3, with D perhaps matching TRBD1 or TRBD2 (5 bases each). The germline CDR1 and CDR2 sequences are MDHEN and SYDVKM. V was pared by 6 bases and J by 4 bases, with 11 bases between. The CDR3 runs to 13 residues. CDR3 in DNA: TGTGCCAGCAGCCCCCGGGGCCCAGATACGCAGTATTTT. It yields the protein CASSPRGPDTQYF.

This clonotype has ten or more counts. The rearrangement links TRBV7-9 to TRBJ2-5, with a tentative D call TRBD2 (5 bases). CDR1 and CDR2 from the germline V gene are SEHNR and FQNEAQ (reference sequence). The CDR3 spans 13 residues. V was trimmed by 8 bases and J by 5 bases, leaving 15 bases between them. CDR3 region: CASRTRGPETQYF. The DNA for the CDR3 is TGTGCCAGCCGTACTAGAGGGCCGGAGACCCAGTACTTC.

This clonotype showed up many times. V is TRBV28 and J is TRBJ2-3; no clear D. V lost 6 bases and J lost 5, with 21 bases in between. The CDR3 consists of 16 residues. CDR1 is MDHEN, CDR2 SYDVKM, per germline. The CDR3 sequence is CASSRSQSGFGDTQYF. The CDR3 region has the DNA TGTGCCAGCAGCCGTTCTCAGTCTGGGTTTGGAGATACGCAGTATTTT. Full variable domain (outside the CDR3, taken from reference TRBV28 and TRBJ2-3): DVKVTQSSRYLVKRTGEKVFLECVQDMDHENMFWYRQDPGLGLRLIYFSYDVKMKEKGDIPEGYSVSREKKERFSLILESASTNQTSMYLCASSRSQSGFGDTQYFGPGTRLTVL.

This clonotype appeared many times. The V and J genes are TRBV11-2 and TRBJ2-5; either TRBD1 or TRBD2 may fit D (6 bases each). Germline V CDR1 and CDR2: SGHAT, FQNNGV. V gave up 1 base and J gave up 7 bases, with 25 bases separating them. This CDR3 has 18 amino acids. Written as DNA, the CDR3 is TGTGCCAGCAGCTTAGTTCCGCCCCGGGGGCGTGGGGTCGGGACCCAGTACTTC. Translation gives CASSLVPPRGRGVGTQYF. Drawing the rest from reference TRBV11-2 and TRBJ2-5, the complete variable domain is EAGVAQSPRYKIIEKRQSVAFWCNPISGHATLYWYQQILGQGPKLLIQFQNNGVVDDSQLPKDRFSAERLKGVDSTLKIQPAKLEDSAVYLCASSLVPPRGRGVGTQYFGPGTRLLVL.

This clonotype showed up many times. The V call is TRBV5-1, the J call TRBJ2-5; D is ambiguous. The V gene lost 4 bases and the J gene lost 4 bases, with 14 bases spanning the gap. This CDR3 has 14 amino acids. Germline assignment: CDR1 SGHRS and CDR2 YFSETQ. The CDR3 is CASSVWFSGETQYF. CDR3 DNA sequence: TGCGCCAGCAGCGTCTGGTTTTCCGGAGAGACCCAGTACTTC.

In this sample, this clonotype turned up many times. This sequence joins TRBV4-1 and TRBJ2-7; 9 nucleotides agree with TRBD2. Germline trimming cut 1 base from V and 6 bases from J; bases unmatched to any gene: 4. Germline V gene data show CDR1 as MGHRA and CDR2 as YSYEKL. This CDR3 spans 14 amino acids. In DNA, the CDR3 is TGCGCCAGCAGCCAAGGTAGCGGGAGTGTCGAGCAGTACTTC. Protein product: CASSQGSGSVEQYF.

In the case of this clonotype: A much larger clonotype is one base distant, so this may be a read error. This chain joins TRBV19 and TRBJ1-5; D perhaps matches TRBD1 (5 bases). V was shortened by 10 bases and J by 3 bases, with 13 bases between the two germline ends. Germline CDR1 and CDR2: LNHDA and SQIVND (reference sequence). The CDR3 sequence is 13 residues long. CDR3 nucleotide sequence: TGTGCCAATAGATTAGGGGCCAATCAGCCCCAGCATTTT. Amino acid sequence: CANRLGANQPQHF.

The chain couples TRBV25-1 to TRBJ2-3; 12 nucleotides match TRBD2. The V gene end was trimmed by 3 bases and the J gene end by 2 bases; junction bases not matched to a gene: 9. In germline, CDR1 is MGHDK, CDR2 SYGVNS. The length of the CDR3 is 18 residues. CDR3 sequence reads: CASSELTGTSGYTDTQYF. CDR3 nucleotide sequence: TGTGCCAGCAGTGAGCTCACCGGGACTAGCGGGTACACAGATACGCAGTATTTT. Based on the CDR3 plus reference TRBV25-1 and TRBJ2-3, the full variable domain is EADIYQTPRYLVIGTGKKITLECSQTMGHDKMYWYQQDPGMELHLIHYSYGVNSTEKGDLSSESTVSRIRTEHFPLTLESARPSHTSQYLCASSELTGTSGYTDTQYFGPGTRLTVL.

Ten or more counts support this clonotype. V gene TRBV28 combines with J gene TRBJ1-6; D may be TRBD1 (5 bases). This CDR3 is built from 14 residues. Germline V gives CDR1 MDHEN, CDR2 SYDVKM. V was trimmed by 7 bases and J by 5 bases, leaving 12 bases between them. In DNA, the CDR3 is TGTGCCAGCAACGAGGCAGGGAATAATTCACCCCTCCACTTT. Translation gives CASNEAGNNSPLHF.

A remark on this clonotype: Possible read error: a much larger clone is one base away. The rearrangement joins TRBV19 to TRBJ2-1, with D tentatively TRBD1 (6 bases). This CDR3 spans 12 amino acids. From germline, CDR1 is LNHDA and CDR2 SQIVND (reference sequence). The CDR3 DNA sequence: TGTGCCAGTACCCAGGGGCCAAATGGGCAGTTCTTC. This sequence encodes CASTQGPNGQFF.

This clonotype occurred many times. This chain links TRBV13 with TRBJ1-1, with D perhaps matching TRBD1 (6 bases). Trimming shortened V by 5 bases and J by 6 bases, and 13 bases separated the two germline ends. Looked up from germline, CDR1 is PRHDT and CDR2 is FYEKMQ (reference sequence). The CDR3 sequence is 13 residues long. DNA of the CDR3: TGTGCCAGCAGCCTTCGTAGGGGGGCTGAAGCTTTCTTT. It translates to CASSLRRGAEAFF.

The gene calls are TRBV13 and TRBJ2-5; D unresolved. The V end was cut by 2 bases, the J end by 3 bases, with 7 bases between. The CDR3 runs 13 residues. Germline CDR1 and CDR2: PRHDT and FYEKMQ (reference sequence). CDR3 sequence reads: CASSLSEEETQYF. The CDR3 DNA follows: TGTGCCAGCAGCTTATCAGAAGAAGAGACCCAGTACTTC. Full variable domain (remainder filled in from reference TRBV13 and TRBJ2-5): AAGVIQSPRHLIKEKRETATLKCYPIPRHDTVYWYQQGPGQDPQFLISFYEKMQSDKGSIPDRFSAQQFSDYHSELNMSSLELGDSALYFCASSLSEEETQYFGPGTRLLVL.

The sample holds many counts of this clonotype. The V call is TRBV7-2, the J call TRBJ2-1; possibly TRBD2 for D (5 bases). Germline assignment: CDR1 SGHTA and CDR2 FQGNSA. The V end lost 3 bases, the J end lost 3 bases, and 12 bases lay between the germline ends. This CDR3 is built from 15 residues. This CDR3 reads CASSFGLAGYNEQFF. In DNA, the CDR3 is TGTGCCAGCAGCTTCGGGCTAGCAGGCTACAATGAGCAGTTCTTC. Full variable domain (remainder filled in from reference TRBV7-2 and TRBJ2-1): GAGVSQSPSNKVTEKGKDVELRCDPISGHTALYWYRQSLGQGLEFLIYFQGNSAPDKSGLPSDRFSAERTGGSVSTLTIQRTQQEDSAVYLCASSFGLAGYNEQFFGPGTRLTVL.

This clonotype showed up many times. The J gene is TRBJ2-7, the V gene TRBV11-2; 10 bases align to TRBD2. Germline CDR1 and CDR2: SGHAT and FQNNGV. CDR3 length: 17 residues. Trimming at V came to 8 bases and at J to 6 bases, leaving 19 bases not matched to a gene. The CDR3 loop is CASATWGGGLAAIEQYF. The CDR3 nucleotides are TGTGCCAGCGCTACCTGGGGTGGTGGACTAGCGGCAATCGAGCAGTACTTC.

Regarding this clonotype: Being one base from a much bigger clone, this may be a read error. The chain links TRBV7-9 to TRBJ1-1, with D perhaps matching TRBD1 (5 bases). This CDR3 region has 14 residues. Germline lookup yields CDR1 SEHNR and CDR2 FQNEAQ (reference sequence). This CDR3 is CASSLGVMNAEAFF. The CDR3 nucleotides read TGTGCCAGCAGCTTGGGGGTGATGAACGCTGAAGCTTTCTTT.

J is TRBJ2-1 and V is TRBV28; 10 bases fit TRBD2. There are 19 residues in the CDR3. The J segment lost 0 bases and the V segment lost 3 bases, leaving 11 bases of the junction unmatched. Germline V gene lookup returns CDR1 MDHEN and CDR2 SYDVKM. CDR3 in amino acids: CASSFPLGAGGSSYNEQFF. DNA of the CDR3: TGTGCCAGCAGTTTTCCGCTGGGAGCGGGAGGGAGCTCCTACAATGAGCAGTTCTTC.

A note on this clonotype: One base away lies a much larger clone, so this may be a sequencing read error. The chain employs TRBV5-1 and TRBJ2-1, with 13 positions matching TRBD2. J was trimmed by 5 bases and V by 5 bases; bases with no gene match: 13. Germline lookup yields CDR1 SGHRS and CDR2 YFSETQ. The CDR3 is 18 residues long. CDR3 amino acids: CASRTGTSGVFSHNEQFF. As DNA, the CDR3 is TGCGCCAGCAGGACTGGGACTAGCGGGGTTTTTTCCCACAATGAGCAGTTCTTC.

This clonotype has at least ten counts. The chain uses TRBV4-3 and TRBJ2-5; 8 nucleotides line up with TRBD1. The germline gives CDR1 LGHNA, CDR2 YSLEER. The CDR3 totals 17 residues. V shed 1 base and J 4 bases; nucleotides not matched to a gene: 11. The CDR3 loop is CASSQGALGQVGETQYF. The CDR3 coding sequence is TGCGCCAGCAGCCAAGGGGCCCTGGGACAGGTAGGAGAGACCCAGTACTTC.

There are a few counts of this clonotype. This chain connects TRBV2 to TRBJ2-5; 9 bases match TRBD2. Germline V gene lookup returns CDR1 SNHLY and CDR2 FYNNEI. Trimming took 9 bases from V and 3 from J; bases not matched to a gene: 2. The CDR3 is 12 amino acids. CDR3 DNA: TGTGCCAGGACTAGCGGTAAAGAGACCCAGTACTTC. This encodes CARTSGKETQYF.

V usage is TRBV7-6 and J usage is TRBJ1-4; TRBD1 is a possible D gene (6 bases). Trimming left V 1 base short and J 2 bases short, with 14 bases between. Germline V gives CDR1 SGHVS, CDR2 FNYEAQ. This CDR3 spans 17 amino acids. The CDR3 reads CASSLEGGFGTNEKLFF. The CDR3 nucleotides read TGTGCCAGCAGCTTAGAGGGGGGGTTTGGCACTAATGAAAAACTGTTTTTT. Drawing the rest from reference TRBV7-6 and TRBJ1-4, the complete variable domain is GAGVSQSPRYKVTKRGQDVALRCDPISGHVSLYWYRQALGQGPEFLTYFNYEAQQDKSGLPNDRFSAERPEGSISTLTIQRTEQRDSAMYRCASSLEGGFGTNEKLFFGSGTQLSVL.

This clonotype appeared a few times. This chain connects TRBV9 to TRBJ2-1; 13 bases are a match to TRBD2. The junction had 7 bases not matched to a gene; V was cut back by 0 bases and J by 4 bases. This CDR3 is built from 18 residues. Germline assignment: CDR1 SGDLS and CDR2 YYNGEE. The CDR3 sequence: CASSVEGGTSGMYNEQFF. The DNA of the CDR3 is TGTGCCAGCAGCGTAGAGGGGGGGACTAGCGGGATGTACAATGAGCAGTTCTTC.